Listed here is a single TCR beta chain. The V gene's germline CDR1 is ENHRY and CDR2 SYGVKD. The CDR3 runs 15 residues. V lost 4 bases and J lost 1; bases outside the gene matches: 4. This sample is drawn from a study of control samples from healthy donors and cancer patients. Method: immunoSEQ multiplex PCR; TCRdb's copy keeps in-frame clones and lacks some. Of some 140,000 clones listed, approximately 90% are singletons. The sequencing input was blood. The TCR comes from a young woman in good health. V is TRBV10-3 and J is TRBJ2-3; 8 bases align to TRBD1. The CDR3 region is CAISGGQVGTDTQYF. Here the CDR3 DNA reads TGTGCCATCAGTGGGGGACAGGTGGGCACAGATACGCAGTATTTT.